This T cell receptor beta chain is drawn from a study of human T cells and chemical hapten exposure. General study results and limits: After DPC sensitization, TCRs above 1 in 1000 frequency showed no change.

Trimming pared 0 bases from V and 14 bases from J, leaving 11 bases between. The CDR3 is 12 amino acids. The germline V gene has CDR1 MNHNY and CDR2 SVGAGI (reference sequence). Individual cDNA molecules (in the library) carried attached unique molecular identifiers. TCRdb independently ran MiXCR on the RACE reads; one entry per CDR3 protein. The table has just over 90,000 distinct CDR3 sequences, roughly 8.5% seen once. Time point noted: healthy volunteer bleed at 2 weeks. Unfractionated whole blood served as the source for total RNA extraction. A word on this clonotype: Antigen unknown.

This clonotype originated in a female donor in good health. Some clones in this sample may be carry-over from other donors' samples. The chain uses TRBV6-6 and TRBJ2-1, with a possible D match to TRBD1 (7 bases). Sequenced: whole blood. In nucleotides, the CDR3 is TGTGCCAGCAGTTACTCGGGCAGGGGGGAGTTCTTC. Amino acid sequence: CASSYSGRGEFF.